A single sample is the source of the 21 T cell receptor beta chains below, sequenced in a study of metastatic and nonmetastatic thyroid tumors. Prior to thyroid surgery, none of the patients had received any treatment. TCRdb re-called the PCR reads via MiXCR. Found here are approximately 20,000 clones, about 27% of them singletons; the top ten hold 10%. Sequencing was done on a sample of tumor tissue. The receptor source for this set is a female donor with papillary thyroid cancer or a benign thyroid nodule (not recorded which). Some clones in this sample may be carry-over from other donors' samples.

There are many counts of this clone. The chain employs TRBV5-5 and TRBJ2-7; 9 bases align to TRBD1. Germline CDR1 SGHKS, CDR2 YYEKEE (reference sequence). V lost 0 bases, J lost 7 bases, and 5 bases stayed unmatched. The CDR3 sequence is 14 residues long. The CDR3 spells CASSLGGTGTEQYF. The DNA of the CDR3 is TGTGCCAGCAGCTTGGGAGGGACAGGGACGGAGCAGTACTTC.

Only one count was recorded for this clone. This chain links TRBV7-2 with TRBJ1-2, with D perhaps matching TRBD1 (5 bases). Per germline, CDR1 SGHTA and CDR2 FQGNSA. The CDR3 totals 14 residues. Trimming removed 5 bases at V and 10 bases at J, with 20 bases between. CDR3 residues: CASSPPYGTGVYTF. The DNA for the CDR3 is TGTGCCAGCAGCCCACCTTACGGGACGGGGGTCTACACCTTC. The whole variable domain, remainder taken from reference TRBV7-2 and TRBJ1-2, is GAGVSQSPSNKVTEKGKDVELRCDPISGHTALYWYRQSLGQGLEFLIYFQGNSAPDKSGLPSDRFSAERTGGSVSTLTIQRTQQEDSAVYLCASSPPYGTGVYTFGSGTRLTVV.

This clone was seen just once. CDR3 in amino acids: CASSLLTDPYEQYF. CDR3 nucleotides: TGTGCCAGCAGCTTACTGACCGATCCCTACGAGCAGTACTTC. The chain employs TRBV7-8 and TRBJ2-7; D gene ambiguous. The V gene's germline CDR1 is SGHVS and CDR2 FQNEAQ. V was clipped by 2 bases and J by 2 bases, with 10 bases between them. CDR3 length equals 14 residues.

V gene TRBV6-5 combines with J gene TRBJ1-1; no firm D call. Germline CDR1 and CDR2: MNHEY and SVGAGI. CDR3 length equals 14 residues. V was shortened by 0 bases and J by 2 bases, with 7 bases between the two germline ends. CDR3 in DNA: TGTGCCAGCAGTTACTCGGAGGCCAACACTGAAGCTTTCTTT. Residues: CASSYSEANTEAFF.

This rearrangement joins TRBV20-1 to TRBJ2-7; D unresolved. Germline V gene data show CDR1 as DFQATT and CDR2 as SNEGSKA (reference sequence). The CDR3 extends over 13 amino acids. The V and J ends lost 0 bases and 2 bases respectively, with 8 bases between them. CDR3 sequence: CSARDWGPYEQYF. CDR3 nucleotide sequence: TGCAGTGCTAGAGATTGGGGTCCCTACGAGCAGTACTTC.

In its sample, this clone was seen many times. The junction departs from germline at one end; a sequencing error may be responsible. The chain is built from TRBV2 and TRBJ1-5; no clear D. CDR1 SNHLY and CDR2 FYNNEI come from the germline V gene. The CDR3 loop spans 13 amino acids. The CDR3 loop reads CATSSYSNQPQRF. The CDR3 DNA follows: TGTGCCACCTCCAGTTATAGCAATCAGCCCCAGCGTTTT. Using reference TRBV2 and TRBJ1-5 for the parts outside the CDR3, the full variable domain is EPEVTQTPSHQVTQMGQEVILRCVPISNHLYFYWYRQILGQKVEFLVSFYNNEISEKSEIFDDQFSVERPDGSNFTLKIRSTKLEDSAMYFCATSSYSNQPQRFGDGTRLSIL.

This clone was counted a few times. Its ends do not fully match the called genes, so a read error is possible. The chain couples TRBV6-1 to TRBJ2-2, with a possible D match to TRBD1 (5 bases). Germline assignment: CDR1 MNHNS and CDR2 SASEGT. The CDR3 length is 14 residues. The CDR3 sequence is CASSSTVSGGELFF. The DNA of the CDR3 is TGTGCCAGCAGTTCGACAGTGAGTGGCGGTGAGCTATTTTTT.

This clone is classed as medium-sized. The CDR3 nucleotides are TGTGCCAGCAGTTTAGAAGGGCTGGCTAATGAAAAACTGTTTTTT. This gives the protein CASSLEGLANEKLFF. V and J are TRBV27 and TRBJ1-4; D not resolved. Deletions cut 2 bases from V and 3 bases from J, with 10 bases between. Germline-derived CDR1 and CDR2 are MNHEY and SMNVEV (reference sequence). This CDR3 contains 15 residues.

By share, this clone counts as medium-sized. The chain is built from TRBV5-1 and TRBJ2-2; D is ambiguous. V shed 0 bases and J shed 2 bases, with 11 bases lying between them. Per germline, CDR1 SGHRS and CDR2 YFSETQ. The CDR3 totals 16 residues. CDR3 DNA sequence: TGCGCCAGCAGCTTGGTAGGGCTAGATAACACCGGGGAGCTGTTTTTT. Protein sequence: CASSLVGLDNTGELFF.

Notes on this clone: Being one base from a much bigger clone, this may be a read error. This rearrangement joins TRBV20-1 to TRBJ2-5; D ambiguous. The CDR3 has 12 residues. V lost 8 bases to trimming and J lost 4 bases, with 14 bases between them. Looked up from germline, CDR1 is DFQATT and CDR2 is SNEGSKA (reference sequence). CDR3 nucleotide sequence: TGCAGTTCCACCTGGTCGGGAGAGACCCAGTACTTC. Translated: CSSTWSGETQYF.

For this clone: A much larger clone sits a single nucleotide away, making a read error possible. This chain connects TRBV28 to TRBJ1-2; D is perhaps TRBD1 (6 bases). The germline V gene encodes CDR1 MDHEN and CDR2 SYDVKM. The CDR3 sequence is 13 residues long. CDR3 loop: CASSWGRIYCYTF. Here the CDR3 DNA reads TGTGCCAGCAGTTGGGGGCGGATCTATTGCTACACCTTC.

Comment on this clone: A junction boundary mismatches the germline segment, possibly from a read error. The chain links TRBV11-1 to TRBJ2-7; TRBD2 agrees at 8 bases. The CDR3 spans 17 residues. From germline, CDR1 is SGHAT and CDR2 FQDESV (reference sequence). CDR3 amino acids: CASSLKQPVLAAYEHYF. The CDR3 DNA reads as TGTGCCAGCAGCTTAAAGCAGCCGGTACTAGCGGCGTACGAGCATTACTTC.

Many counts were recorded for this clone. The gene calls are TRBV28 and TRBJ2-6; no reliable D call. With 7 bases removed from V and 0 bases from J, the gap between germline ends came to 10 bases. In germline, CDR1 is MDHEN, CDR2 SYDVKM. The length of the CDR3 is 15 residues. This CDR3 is CASTSALSGANVLTF. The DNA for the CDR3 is TGTGCCAGCACCAGCGCTCTCTCTGGGGCCAACGTCCTGACTTTC. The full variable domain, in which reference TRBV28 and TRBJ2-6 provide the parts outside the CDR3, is DVKVTQSSRYLVKRTGEKVFLECVQDMDHENMFWYRQDPGLGLRLIYFSYDVKMKEKGDIPEGYSVSREKKERFSLILESASTNQTSMYLCASTSALSGANVLTFGAGSRLTVL.

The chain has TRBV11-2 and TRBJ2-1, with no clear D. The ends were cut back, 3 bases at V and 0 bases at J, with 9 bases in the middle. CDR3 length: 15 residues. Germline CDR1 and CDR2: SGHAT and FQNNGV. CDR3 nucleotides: TGTGCCAGCAGCTTTGAGGTCGGCTCCTACAATGAGCAGTTCTTC. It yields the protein CASSFEVGSYNEQFF. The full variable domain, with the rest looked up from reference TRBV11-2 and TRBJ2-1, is EAGVAQSPRYKIIEKRQSVAFWCNPISGHATLYWYQQILGQGPKLLIQFQNNGVVDDSQLPKDRFSAERLKGVDSTLKIQPAKLEDSAVYLCASSFEVGSYNEQFFGPGTRLTVL.

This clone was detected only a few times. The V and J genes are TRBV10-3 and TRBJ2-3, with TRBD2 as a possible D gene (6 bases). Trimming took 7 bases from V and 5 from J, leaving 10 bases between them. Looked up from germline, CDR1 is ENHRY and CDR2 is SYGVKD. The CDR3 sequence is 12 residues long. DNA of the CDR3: TGTGCCATCAACGCGGGGCTAGATACGCAGTATTTT. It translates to CAINAGLDTQYF.

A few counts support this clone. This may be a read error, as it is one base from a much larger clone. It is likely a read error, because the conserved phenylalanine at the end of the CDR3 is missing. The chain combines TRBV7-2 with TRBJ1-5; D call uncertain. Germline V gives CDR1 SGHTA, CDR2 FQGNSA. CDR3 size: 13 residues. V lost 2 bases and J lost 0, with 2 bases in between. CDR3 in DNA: TGTGCCAGCAGCTTAAGTAGCAATCAGCCCCAGCATCTT. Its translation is CASSLSSNQPQHL.

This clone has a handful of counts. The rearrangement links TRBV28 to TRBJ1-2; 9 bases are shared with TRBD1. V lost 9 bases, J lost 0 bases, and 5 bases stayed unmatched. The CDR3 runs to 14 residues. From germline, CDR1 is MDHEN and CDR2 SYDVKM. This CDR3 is CASLRTGANYGYTF. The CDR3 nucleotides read TGTGCCAGTTTAAGGACAGGGGCTAACTATGGCTACACCTTC.

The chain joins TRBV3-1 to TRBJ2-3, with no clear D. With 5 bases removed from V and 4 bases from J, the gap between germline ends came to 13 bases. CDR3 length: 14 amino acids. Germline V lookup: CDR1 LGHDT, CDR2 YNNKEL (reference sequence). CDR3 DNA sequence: TGTGCCAGCAGCACACGGACCTCCCCAGATACGCAGTATTTT. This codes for CASSTRTSPDTQYF.

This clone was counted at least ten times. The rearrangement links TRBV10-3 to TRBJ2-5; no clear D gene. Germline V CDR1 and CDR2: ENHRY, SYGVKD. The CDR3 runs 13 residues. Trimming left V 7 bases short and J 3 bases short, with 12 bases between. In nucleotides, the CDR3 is TGTGCCATCACCCCTTCCCAGAAAGAGACCCAGTACTTC. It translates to CAITPSQKETQYF.

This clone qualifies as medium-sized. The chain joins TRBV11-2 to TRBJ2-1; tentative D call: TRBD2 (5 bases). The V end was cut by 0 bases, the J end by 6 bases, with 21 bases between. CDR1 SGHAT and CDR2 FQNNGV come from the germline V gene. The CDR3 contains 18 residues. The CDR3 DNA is TGTGCCAGCAGCTTAGATTCTATCGGCCTGATCGAGGGCAATGAGCAGTTCTTC. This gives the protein CASSLDSIGLIEGNEQFF.

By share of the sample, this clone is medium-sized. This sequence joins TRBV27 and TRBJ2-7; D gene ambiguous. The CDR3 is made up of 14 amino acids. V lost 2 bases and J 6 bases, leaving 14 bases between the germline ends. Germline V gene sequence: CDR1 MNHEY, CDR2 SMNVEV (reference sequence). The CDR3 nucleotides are TGTGCCAGCAGTTTAGCTGGACCGATGCTCGAGCAGTACTTC. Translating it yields CASSLAGPMLEQYF.